The clone carrying this T cell receptor (beta chain) was observed once. The data stem from a study of blood T cell repertoires in COVID-19. Those enrolled, adults aged roughly 18 to 90 years, came from around 24 US areas. Within 2 weeks of study entry, exposed participants had contacted a PCR-confirmed or clinician-diagnosed COVID-19 case. TCRdb's table, derived via immunoSEQ multiplex PCR, lists solely in-frame clones and lacks some. The sample carries some 150,000 clones, around 83% recorded once. The germline V gene has CDR1 SGHTA and CDR2 FQGNSA. V lost 1 base and J lost 0; bases outside the gene matches: 1. The CDR3 sequence is 15 residues long.

The receptor's source is a woman aged 45-65 years who had been exposed to COVID-19. The rearrangement uses TRBV7-2 and TRBJ2-7, with 9 bases aligning to TRBD1. The sample consisted of PBMCs or T cells enriched from blood (not recorded which). CDR3 coding DNA: TGTGCCAGCAGCTTAGAGACAGGGGGCTCCTACGAGCAGTACTTC. Encoded protein: CASSLETGGSYEQYF.